This TCR beta chain came from a study of shared clonotypes between healthy human individuals. Study processing details: ImmunoSEQ output lacked quality scores and full-length reads, limiting matched filtering. TCRdb keeps only in-frame clones here, not all; method: immunoSEQ multiplex PCR. The V and J calls and clone size come from that table; D and trimming were worked out from the DNA. The sample consists of 900,000 to 1,200,000 clones, 70% to 80% of them appearing once. This clone has just one count. The antigen is undetermined. Other DNA sequences in the sample encode the same CDR3. The CDR3 is 14 amino acids. Between the trimmed V and J ends, which lost 3 bases and 2 bases, there was a span of 9 bases. Germline V gene lookup returns CDR1 SGHTA and CDR2 FQGNSA. Points from the study as a whole: As a rule, naive subsets had a larger estimated richness than memory subsets. Limited genetic and exposure-history diversity came from having few donors.

The chain uses TRBV7-2 and TRBJ2-3; D gene uncertain. This TCR was recovered from a man in his late teens or twenties in good health. Some clones in this sample may be carry-over from other donors' samples. Sequencing was done on a sample of memory CD4+ T cells from PBMCs. Subset defined: CD45RA-negative fraction. Here the CDR3 DNA reads TGTGCCAGCAGCTTGGTGCAGGCCACAGATACGCAGTATTTT. Residues: CASSLVQATDTQYF.